This T cell receptor (beta chain) is from a study of identical twins. Findings of the study overall: Conclusions rested on cross-sectional statistics rather than following the same donors.

Trimming removed 7 bases from V and 1 base from J; junction bases left unmatched: 6. Germline lookup yields CDR1 SGHDT and CDR2 YYEEEE. The CDR3 is 14 residues long. TCRdb processed the 5' RACE reads anew with MiXCR; each CDR3 protein has one entry. The sample gives 450,000 to 650,000 distinct CDR3 sequences, approximately 10% of which show up once; approximately 3.2% is in the top ten. As concerns this clonotype: No antigen is known for it.

These data were likewise used in another study, on yellow fever vaccine responses in identical twins.

The sequencing input was PBMCs. This TCR derives from a woman between 18 and 29 years old in good health. V is TRBV5-6 and J is TRBJ1-1; 8 bases align to TRBD1. The CDR3 reads CASRTGTGNTEAFF. CDR3 in DNA: TGTGCCAGCCGAACTGGGACAGGGAACACTGAAGCTTTCTTT.